This T cell receptor beta chain came from a study of CD8 T cells in ankylosing spondylitis. MiXCR, applied by TCRdb to the 5' RACE reads, yields one record per CDR3 protein. The sample lists about 250,000 distinct CDR3 sequences; 30% to 35% were seen once. Concerning this clonotype: No antigen is known for it.

The CDR3 sequence is 13 residues long. Study observations and caveats: A number of the motif variants had already been described in reactive arthritis synovial fluid and blood. CD8+ cells made up the disease-linked clones, which were relatively rare in peripheral blood.

Sequencing was performed on blood, either unsorted or a sorted T cell fraction (not recorded which). This TCR was sampled from a male donor with ankylosing spondylitis or in good health (not recorded which). This sequence joins TRBV21-1 and TRBJ2-7. TRBV21-1 is labeled a pseudogene. CDR3 residues: CASSKKRVYEQYF. The DNA of the CDR3 is TGTGCCAGCAGCAAAAAACGAGTTTACGAGCAGTACTTC.